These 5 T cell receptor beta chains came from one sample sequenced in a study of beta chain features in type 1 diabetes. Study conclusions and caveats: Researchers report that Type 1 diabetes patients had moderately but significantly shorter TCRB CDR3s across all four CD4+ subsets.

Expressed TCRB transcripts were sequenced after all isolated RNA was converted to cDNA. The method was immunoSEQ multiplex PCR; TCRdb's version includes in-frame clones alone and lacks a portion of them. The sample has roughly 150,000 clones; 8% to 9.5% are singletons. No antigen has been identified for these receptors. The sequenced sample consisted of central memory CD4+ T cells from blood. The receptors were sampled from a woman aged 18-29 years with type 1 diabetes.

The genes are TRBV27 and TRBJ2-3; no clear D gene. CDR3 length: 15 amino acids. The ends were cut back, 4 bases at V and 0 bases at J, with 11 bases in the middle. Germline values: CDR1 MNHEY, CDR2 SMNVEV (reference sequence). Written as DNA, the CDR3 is TGTGCCAGCAGTTCCGACTTATCTAGCACAGATACGCAGTATTTT. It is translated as CASSSDLSSTDTQYF.

DNA of the CDR3: TGTGCCATCAGTGAGTCGCAGGGGAAAACACCCCTCCACTTT. Its translation: CAISESQGKTPLHF. The chain has TRBV10-3 and TRBJ1-6, with D perhaps TRBD1 (6 bases). V was clipped by 0 bases and J by 11 bases, with 11 bases between them. This CDR3 is built from 14 residues. The germline V gene has CDR1 ENHRY and CDR2 SYGVKD.

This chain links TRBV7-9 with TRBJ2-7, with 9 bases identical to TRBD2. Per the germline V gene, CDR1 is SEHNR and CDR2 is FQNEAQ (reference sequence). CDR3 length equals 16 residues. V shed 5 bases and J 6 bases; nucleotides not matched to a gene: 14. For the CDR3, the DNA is TGTGCCAGCAGCCCGCCCCGCGCTAGCGGGGAAGGCGAGCAGTACTTC. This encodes CASSPPRASGEGEQYF.

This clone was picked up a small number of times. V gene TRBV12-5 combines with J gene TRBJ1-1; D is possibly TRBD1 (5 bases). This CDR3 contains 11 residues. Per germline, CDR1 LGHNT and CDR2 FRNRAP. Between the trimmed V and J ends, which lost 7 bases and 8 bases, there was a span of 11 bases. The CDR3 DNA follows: TGTGCTAGTGCCCTAGGGGTCGAAGCTTTCTTT. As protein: CASALGVEAFF.

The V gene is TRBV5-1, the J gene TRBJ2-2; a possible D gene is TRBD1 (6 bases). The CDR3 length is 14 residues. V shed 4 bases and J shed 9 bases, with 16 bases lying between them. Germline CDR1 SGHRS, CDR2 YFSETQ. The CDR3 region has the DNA TGCGCCAGCAGCGGGGGCGGGTCGTCCAGGGAGCTGTTTTTT. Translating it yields CASSGGGSSRELFF.